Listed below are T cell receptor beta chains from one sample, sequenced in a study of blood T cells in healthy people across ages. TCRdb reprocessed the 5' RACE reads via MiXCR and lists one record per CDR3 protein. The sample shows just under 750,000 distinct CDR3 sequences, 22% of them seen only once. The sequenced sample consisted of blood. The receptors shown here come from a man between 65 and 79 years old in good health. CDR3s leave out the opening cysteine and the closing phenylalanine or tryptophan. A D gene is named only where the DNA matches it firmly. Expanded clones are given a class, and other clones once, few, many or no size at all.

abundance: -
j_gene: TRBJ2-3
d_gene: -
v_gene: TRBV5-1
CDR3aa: ASSLLYLTGSTDAQY

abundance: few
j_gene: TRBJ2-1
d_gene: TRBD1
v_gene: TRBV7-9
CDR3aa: ASSIPGTGPF

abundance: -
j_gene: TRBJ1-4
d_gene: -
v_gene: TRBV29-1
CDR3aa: SVGDVAINEKLF

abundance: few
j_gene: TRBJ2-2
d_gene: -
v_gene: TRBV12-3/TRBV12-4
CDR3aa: ASTVSGTGELF

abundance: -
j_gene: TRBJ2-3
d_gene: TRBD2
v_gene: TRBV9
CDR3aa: ASSLRTSVSTDTQY

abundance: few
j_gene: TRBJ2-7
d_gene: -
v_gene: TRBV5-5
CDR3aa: ASSLGSRGEQY

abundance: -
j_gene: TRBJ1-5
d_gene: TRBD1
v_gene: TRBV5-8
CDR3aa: ASRNRGMGNQPQH

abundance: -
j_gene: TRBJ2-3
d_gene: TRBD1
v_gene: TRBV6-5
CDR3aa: ASITGQDEAPSGTQY

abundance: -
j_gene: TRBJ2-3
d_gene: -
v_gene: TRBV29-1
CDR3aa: SVETGKDTQY

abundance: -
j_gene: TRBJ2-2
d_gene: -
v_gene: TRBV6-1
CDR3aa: ASSEWVASDTGELF